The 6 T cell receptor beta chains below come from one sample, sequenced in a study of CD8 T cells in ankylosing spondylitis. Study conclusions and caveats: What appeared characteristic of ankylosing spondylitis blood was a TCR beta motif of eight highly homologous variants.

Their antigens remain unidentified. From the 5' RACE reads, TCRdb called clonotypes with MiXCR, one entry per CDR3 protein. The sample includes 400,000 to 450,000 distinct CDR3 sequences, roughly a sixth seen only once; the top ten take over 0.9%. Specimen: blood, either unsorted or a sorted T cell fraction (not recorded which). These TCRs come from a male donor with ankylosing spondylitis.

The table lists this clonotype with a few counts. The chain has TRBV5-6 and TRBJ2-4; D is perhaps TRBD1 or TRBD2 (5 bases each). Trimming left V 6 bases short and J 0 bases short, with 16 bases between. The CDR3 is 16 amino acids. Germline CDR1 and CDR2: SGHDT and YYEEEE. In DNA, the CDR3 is TGTGCCAGCACCGGGGACGGACTTATAGCCAAAAACATTCAGTACTTC. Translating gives CASTGDGLIAKNIQYF.

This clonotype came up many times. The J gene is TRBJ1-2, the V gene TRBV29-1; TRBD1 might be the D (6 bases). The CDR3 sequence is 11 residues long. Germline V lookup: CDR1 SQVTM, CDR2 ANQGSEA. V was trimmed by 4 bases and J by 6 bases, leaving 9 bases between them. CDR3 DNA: TGCAGCGTTGGGAAGGGGGATGGCTACACCTTC. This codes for CSVGKGDGYTF.

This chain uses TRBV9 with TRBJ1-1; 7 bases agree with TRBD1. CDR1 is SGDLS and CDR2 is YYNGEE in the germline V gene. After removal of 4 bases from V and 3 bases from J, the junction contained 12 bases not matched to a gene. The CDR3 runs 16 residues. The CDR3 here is CASSTQAQQGYTEAFF. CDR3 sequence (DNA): TGTGCCAGCAGCACGCAGGCCCAACAGGGGTACACTGAAGCTTTCTTT.

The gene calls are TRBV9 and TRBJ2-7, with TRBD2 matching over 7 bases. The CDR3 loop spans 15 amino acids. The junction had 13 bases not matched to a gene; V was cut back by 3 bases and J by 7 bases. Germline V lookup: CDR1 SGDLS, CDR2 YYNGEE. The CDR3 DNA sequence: TGTGCCAGCAGCGCCGGGTGGGCCTCGGGGGGAGAGCAGTACTTC. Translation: CASSAGWASGGEQYF.

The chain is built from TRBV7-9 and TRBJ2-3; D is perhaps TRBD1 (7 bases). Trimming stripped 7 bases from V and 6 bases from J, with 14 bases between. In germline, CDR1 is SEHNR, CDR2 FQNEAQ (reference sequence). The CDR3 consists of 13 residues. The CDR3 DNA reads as TGTGCCAGCACCAAGACAGGGAGGGATACGCAGTATTTT. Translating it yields CASTKTGRDTQYF.

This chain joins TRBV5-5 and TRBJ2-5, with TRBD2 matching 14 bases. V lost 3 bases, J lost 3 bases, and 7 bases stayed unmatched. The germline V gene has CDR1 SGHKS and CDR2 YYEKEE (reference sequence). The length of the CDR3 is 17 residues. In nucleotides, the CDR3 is TGTGCCAGCAGCTCCGTTATGACTAGCGGGAGGGAAGAGACCCAGTACTTC. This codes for CASSSVMTSGREETQYF.